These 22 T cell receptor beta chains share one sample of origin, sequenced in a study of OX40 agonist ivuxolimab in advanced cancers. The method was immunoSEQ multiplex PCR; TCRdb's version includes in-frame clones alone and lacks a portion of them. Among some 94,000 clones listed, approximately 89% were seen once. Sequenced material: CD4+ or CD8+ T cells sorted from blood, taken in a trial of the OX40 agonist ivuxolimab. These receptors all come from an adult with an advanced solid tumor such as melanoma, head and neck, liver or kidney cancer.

The CDR3 sequence is CASSLVGGDGETQYF. DNA of the CDR3: TGTGCCAGCAGCTTAGTAGGTGGGGACGGAGAGACCCAGTACTTC. The chain uses TRBV11-3 and TRBJ2-5; D may be TRBD1 or TRBD2 (5 bases each). This CDR3 comprises 15 residues. V lost 1 base and J 4 bases, leaving 13 bases between the germline ends. Germline V lookup: CDR1 SGHNT, CDR2 YENEEA.

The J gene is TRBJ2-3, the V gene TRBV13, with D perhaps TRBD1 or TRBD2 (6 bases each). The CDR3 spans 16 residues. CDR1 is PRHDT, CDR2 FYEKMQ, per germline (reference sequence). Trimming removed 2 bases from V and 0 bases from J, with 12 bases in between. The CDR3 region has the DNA TGTGCCAGCAGCTTACCGGGGGCTTTTAGCACAGATACGCAGTATTTT. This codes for CASSLPGAFSTDTQYF.

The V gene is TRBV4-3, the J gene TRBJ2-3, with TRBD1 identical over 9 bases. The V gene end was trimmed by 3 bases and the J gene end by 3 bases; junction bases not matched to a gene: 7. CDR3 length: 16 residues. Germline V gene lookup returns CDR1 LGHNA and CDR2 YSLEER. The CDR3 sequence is CASSHERDRETDTQYF. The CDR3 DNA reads TGCGCCAGCAGCCATGAACGGGACAGGGAGACAGATACGCAGTATTTT.

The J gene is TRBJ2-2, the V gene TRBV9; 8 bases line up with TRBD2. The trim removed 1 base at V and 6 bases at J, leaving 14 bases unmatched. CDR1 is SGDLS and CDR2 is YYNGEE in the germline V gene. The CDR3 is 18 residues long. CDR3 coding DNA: TGTGCCAGCAGCGTATTAAGCGGGAGAGGGGTGGTACCCGGGGAGCTGTTTTTT. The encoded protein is CASSVLSGRGVVPGELFF.

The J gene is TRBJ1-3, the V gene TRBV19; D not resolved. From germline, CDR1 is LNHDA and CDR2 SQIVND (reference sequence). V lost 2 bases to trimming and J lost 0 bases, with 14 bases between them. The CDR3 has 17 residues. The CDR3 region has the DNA TGTGCCAGTAGTATATCTTCGATTGGCTTCTCTGGAAACACCATATATTTT. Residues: CASSISSIGFSGNTIYF.

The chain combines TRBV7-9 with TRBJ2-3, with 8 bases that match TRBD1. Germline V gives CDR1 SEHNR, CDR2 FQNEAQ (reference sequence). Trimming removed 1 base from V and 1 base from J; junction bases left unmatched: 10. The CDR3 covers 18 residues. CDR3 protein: CASSLVPLGQGGTDTQYF. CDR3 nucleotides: TGTGCCAGCAGCTTAGTTCCGCTAGGACAGGGCGGCACAGATACGCAGTATTTT.

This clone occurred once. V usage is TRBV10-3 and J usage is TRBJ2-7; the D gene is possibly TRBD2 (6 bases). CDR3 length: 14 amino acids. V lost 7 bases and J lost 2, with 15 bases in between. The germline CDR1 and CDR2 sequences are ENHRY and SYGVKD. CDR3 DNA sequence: TGTGCCATCAAGACGGGAGCGAGACCCTACGAGCAGTACTTC. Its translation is CAIKTGARPYEQYF.

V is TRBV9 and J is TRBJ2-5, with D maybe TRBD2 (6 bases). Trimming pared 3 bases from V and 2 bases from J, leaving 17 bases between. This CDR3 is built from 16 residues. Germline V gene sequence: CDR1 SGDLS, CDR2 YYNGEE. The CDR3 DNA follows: TGTGCCAGCAGCGAGGCCCTAGGGGCGGGACAAGAGACCCAGTACTTC. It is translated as CASSEALGAGQETQYF.

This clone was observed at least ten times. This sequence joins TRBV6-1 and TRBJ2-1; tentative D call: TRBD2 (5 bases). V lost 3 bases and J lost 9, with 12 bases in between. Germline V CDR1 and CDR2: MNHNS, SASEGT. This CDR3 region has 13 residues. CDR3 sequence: CASSDLSRAEQFF. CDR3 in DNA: TGTGCCAGCAGTGATTTGTCGAGGGCTGAGCAGTTCTTC.

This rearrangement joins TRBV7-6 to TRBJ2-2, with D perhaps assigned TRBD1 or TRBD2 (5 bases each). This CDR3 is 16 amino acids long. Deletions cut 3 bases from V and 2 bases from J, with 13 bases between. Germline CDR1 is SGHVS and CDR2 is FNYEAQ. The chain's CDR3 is CASSLGPYLNTGELFF. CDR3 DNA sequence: TGTGCCAGCAGCTTGGGACCTTACCTCAACACCGGGGAGCTGTTTTTT.

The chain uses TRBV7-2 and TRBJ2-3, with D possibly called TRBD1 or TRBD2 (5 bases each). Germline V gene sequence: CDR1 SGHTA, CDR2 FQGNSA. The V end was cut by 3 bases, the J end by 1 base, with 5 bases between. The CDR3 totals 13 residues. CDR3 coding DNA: TGTGCCAGCAGCTTGGGGGGCACAGATACGCAGTATTTT. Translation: CASSLGGTDTQYF. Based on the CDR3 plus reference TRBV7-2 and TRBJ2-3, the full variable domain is GAGVSQSPSNKVTEKGKDVELRCDPISGHTALYWYRQSLGQGLEFLIYFQGNSAPDKSGLPSDRFSAERTGGSVSTLTIQRTQQEDSAVYLCASSLGGTDTQYFGPGTRLTVL.

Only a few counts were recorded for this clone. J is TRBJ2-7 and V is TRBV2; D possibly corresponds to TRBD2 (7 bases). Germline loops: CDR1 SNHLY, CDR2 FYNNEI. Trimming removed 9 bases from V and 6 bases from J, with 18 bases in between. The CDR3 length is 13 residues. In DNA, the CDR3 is TGTGCCAGAACCCGAGGGGGGGCCGGCGAGCAGTACTTC. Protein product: CARTRGGAGEQYF.

The CDR3 reads CASSSAPLNTEAFF. Written as DNA, the CDR3 is TGTGCCAGCAGTTCCGCCCCTCTGAACACTGAAGCTTTCTTT. V usage is TRBV7-8 and J usage is TRBJ1-1; no firm D call. This CDR3 is 14 amino acids long. Germline loops: CDR1 SGHVS, CDR2 FQNEAQ. The V end lost 6 bases, the J end lost 0 bases, and 11 bases lay between the germline ends.

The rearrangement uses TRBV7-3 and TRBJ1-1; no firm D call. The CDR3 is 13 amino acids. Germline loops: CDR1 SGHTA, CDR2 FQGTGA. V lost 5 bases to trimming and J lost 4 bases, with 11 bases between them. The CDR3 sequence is CASSLLGVTEAFF. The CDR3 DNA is TGTGCCAGCAGCCTACTTGGGGTCACTGAAGCTTTCTTT.

The CDR3: CASSLGDRNQPQHF. The DNA for the CDR3 is TGCGCCAGCAGCTTGGGGGACCGGAATCAGCCCCAGCATTTT. The chain has TRBV5-1 and TRBJ1-5, with D perhaps matching TRBD1 (5 bases). Looked up from germline, CDR1 is SGHRS and CDR2 is YFSETQ. This CDR3 region has 14 residues. V lost 0 bases and J 4 bases, leaving 8 bases between the germline ends.

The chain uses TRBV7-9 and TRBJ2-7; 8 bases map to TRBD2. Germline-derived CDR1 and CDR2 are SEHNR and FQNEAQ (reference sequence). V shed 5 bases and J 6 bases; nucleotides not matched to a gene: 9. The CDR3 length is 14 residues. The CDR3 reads CASSAGSGRGEQYF. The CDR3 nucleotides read TGTGCCAGCAGCGCCGGAAGCGGGAGAGGCGAGCAGTACTTC.

The CDR3, as DNA: TGTGCCAGCAGCTTTACCGGGACTAGCGGCTCCTACGAGCAGTACTTC. Encoded protein: CASSFTGTSGSYEQYF. The chain is built from TRBV7-2 and TRBJ2-7; 11 bases fit TRBD2. The J segment lost 0 bases and the V segment lost 3 bases, leaving 4 bases of the junction unmatched. In germline, CDR1 is SGHTA, CDR2 FQGNSA. There are 16 residues in the CDR3.

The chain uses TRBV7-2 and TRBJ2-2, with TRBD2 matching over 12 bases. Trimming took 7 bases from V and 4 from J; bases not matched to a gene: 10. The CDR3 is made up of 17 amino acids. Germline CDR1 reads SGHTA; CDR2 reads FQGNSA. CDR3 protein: CASKITGLAGTTGELFF. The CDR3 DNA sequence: TGTGCCAGCAAGATAACCGGACTAGCGGGGACCACCGGGGAGCTGTTTTTT.

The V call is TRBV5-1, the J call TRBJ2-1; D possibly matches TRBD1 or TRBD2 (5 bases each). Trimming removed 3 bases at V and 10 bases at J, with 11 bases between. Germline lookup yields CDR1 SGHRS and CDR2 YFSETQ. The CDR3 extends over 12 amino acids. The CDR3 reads CASSWDGREQFF. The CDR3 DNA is TGCGCCAGCAGCTGGGACGGCCGAGAGCAGTTCTTC.

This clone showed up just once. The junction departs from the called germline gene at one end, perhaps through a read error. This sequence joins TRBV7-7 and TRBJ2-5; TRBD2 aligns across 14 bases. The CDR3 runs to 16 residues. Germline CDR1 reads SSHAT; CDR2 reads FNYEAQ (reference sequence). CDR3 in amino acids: CASSLGLAGVRETQYF. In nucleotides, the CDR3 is TGTGCTAGCAGCCTGGGACTAGCGGGAGTTCGGGAGACCCAGTACTTC.

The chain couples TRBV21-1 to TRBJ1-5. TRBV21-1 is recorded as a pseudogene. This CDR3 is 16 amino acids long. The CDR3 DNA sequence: TGTGCCAGCAGCAAGGGATTGAGGGAACGCAATCAGCCCCAGCATTTT. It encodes CASSKGLRERNQPQHF.

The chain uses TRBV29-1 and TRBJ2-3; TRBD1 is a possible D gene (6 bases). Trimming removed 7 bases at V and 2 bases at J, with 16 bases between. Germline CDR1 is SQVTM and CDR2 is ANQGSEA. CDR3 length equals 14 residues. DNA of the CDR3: TGCAGCGAGAGAGAGGCAGGGGTCACAGATACGCAGTATTTT. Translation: CSEREAGVTDTQYF.